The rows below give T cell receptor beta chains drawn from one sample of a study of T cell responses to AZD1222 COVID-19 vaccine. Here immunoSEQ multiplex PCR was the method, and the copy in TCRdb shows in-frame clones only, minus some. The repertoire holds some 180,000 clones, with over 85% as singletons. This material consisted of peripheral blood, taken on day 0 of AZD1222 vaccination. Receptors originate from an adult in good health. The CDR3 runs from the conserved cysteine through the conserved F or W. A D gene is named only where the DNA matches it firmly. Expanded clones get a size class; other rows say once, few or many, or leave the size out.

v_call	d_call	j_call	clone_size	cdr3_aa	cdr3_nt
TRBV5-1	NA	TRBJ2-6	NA	CASSPGRAALSSGANVLTF	TGCGCCAGCAGCCCGGGGCGGGCAGCCTTGAGCTCTGGGGCCAACGTCCTGACTTTC
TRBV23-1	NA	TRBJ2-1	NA	CARPPGPSSYNEQFF	TGCGCCAGACCCCCGGGTCCAAGCTCCTACAATGAGCAGTTCTTC
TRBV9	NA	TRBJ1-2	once	CASSPPQGGGYTF	TGTGCCAGCAGCCCTCCCCAGGGAGGTGGCTACACCTTC
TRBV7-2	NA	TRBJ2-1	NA	CASSLGRGRRNEQFF	TGTGCCAGCAGCTTAGGACGGGGTAGAAGGAATGAGCAGTTCTTC
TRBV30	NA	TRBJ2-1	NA	CAWSRQSNEQFF	TGTGCCTGGAGTCGGCAATCTAATGAGCAGTTCTTC
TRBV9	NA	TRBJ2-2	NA	CASSVGGDISNTGELFF	TGTGCCAGCAGCGTAGGGGGGGACATTTCGAACACCGGGGAGCTGTTTTTT
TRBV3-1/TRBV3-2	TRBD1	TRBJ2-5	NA	CASSRPGGDRDQETQYF	TGTGCCAGCAGCCGCCCAGGGGGAGACAGAGATCAAGAGACCCAGTACTTC
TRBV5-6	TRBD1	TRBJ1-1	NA	CASSTGTVNTEAFF	TGTGCCAGCAGCACGGGGACAGTAAACACTGAAGCTTTCTTT
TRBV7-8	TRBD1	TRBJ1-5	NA	CASSTGQGGGNQPQHF	TGTGCCAGCAGCACCGGACAGGGTGGTGGCAATCAGCCCCAGCATTTT
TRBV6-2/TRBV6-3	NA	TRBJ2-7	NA	CASSSPYGRFYEQYF	TGTGCCAGCAGTTCCCCGTACGGACGGTTCTACGAGCAGTACTTC
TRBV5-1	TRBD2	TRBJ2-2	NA	CASSLTSGGSNTGELFF	TGCGCCAGCAGCTTGACTAGCGGGGGGTCGAACACCGGGGAGCTGTTTTTT
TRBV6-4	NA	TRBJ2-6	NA	CASSDSRGTGANVLTF	TGTGCCAGCAGTGACTCAAGGGGCACTGGGGCCAACGTCCTGACTTTC
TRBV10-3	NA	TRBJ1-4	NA	CAISEGPVATNEKLFF	TGTGCCATCAGTGAGGGACCCGTTGCAACTAATGAAAAACTGTTTTTT
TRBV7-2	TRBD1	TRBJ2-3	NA	CASRRQGGFTDTQYF	TGTGCCAGCAGGAGACAGGGTGGGTTCACAGATACGCAGTATTTT
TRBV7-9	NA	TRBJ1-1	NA	CASRDLNTEAFF	TGTGCCAGCCGTGATCTGAACACTGAAGCTTTCTTT
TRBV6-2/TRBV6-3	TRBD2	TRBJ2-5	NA	CASSSPSGRAVTQYF	TGTGCCAGCAGTTCCCCTAGCGGGAGGGCCGTGACCCAGTACTTC
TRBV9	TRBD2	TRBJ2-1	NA	CASSPGRGLAGGRSSYNEQFF	TGTGCCAGCAGCCCGGGGAGGGGGCTAGCGGGAGGGCGGAGCTCCTACAATGAGCAGTTCTTC
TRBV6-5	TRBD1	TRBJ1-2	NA	CASRLYRGHYGYTF	TGTGCCAGCAGGCTTTACAGGGGGCATTATGGCTACACCTTC
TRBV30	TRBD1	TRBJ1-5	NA	CAWGSQGVMQPQHF	TGTGCCTGGGGAAGCCAGGGGGTAATGCAGCCCCAGCATTTT
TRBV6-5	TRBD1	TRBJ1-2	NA	CASRMGQGLSGYTF	TGTGCCAGCAGGATGGGACAGGGACTTAGTGGCTACACCTTC
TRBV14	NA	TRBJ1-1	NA	CASSIIAWAPNTEAFF	TGTGCCAGCTCAATCATTGCGTGGGCCCCAAACACTGAAGCTTTCTTT
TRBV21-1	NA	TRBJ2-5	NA	CASSISTGMTQYF	TGTGCCAGCAGCATCAGCACAGGGATGACCCAGTACTTC
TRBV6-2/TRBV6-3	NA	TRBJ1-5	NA	CASSYSRSNQPQHF	TGTGCCAGCAGTTACTCGAGGAGCAATCAGCCCCAGCATTTT
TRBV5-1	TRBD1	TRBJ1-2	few	CASSQTGQARRGYTF	TGCGCCAGCAGCCAAACGGGACAGGCCCGGCGGGGCTACACCTTC
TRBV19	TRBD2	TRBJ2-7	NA	CASRVFRDYKLLPDEQYF	TGTGCCAGTAGGGTATTCAGGGACTACAAATTACTTCCGGACGAGCAGTACTTC
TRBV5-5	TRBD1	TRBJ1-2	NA	CASSLAQGASSHGYTF	TGTGCCAGCAGCTTGGCGCAGGGGGCTTCTTCTCATGGCTACACCTTC
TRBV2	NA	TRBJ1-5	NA	CASSLLNLPQHF	TGTGCCAGCAGTCTGCTGAATCTGCCCCAGCATTTT